The subject of this entry is one TCR beta chain. Its target antigen remains unknown. For each CD8+ T cell subset, flow sorting was done in triplicate, and about 300,000 cells per subset went directly into RLT lysis buffer. Naive CD8+ T cells were defined stringently as CD45RO-CCR7+CD27+CD95- to exclude memory contaminants. Peripheral blood mononuclear cells were isolated from buffy coats using standard density gradient centrifugation. A FACSAria III was used to flow-sort naive CXCR3-negative and CXCR3-positive CD8+ T cells. Total RNA was extracted from sorted cells with an RNeasy Mini Kit. Sequencing relied on a NextSeq 550. The Human TCR Profiling Kit (MiLaboratory) was used to prepare UMI-labeled 5' RACE TRB cDNA libraries. cDNA synthesis used the entire amount of extracted RNA, and PCR amplification then used the entire amount of cDNA produced. The libraries were made side by side, with each library going through the same number of PCR cycles. On the authors' methods: With a minimum of two reads required per UMI, MIGEC and MiXCR pulled out about 50,000 +/- 10,000 unique UMI-labeled TRB cDNA molecules from each library. On average, approximately 40,000 +/- 10,000 functional in-frame TRB CDR3 nucleotide clonotypes lacking stop codons were found per library. After downsampling to 5000 UMI-labeled TRB molecules per sample, diversity metrics such as normalized Shannon-Wiener and Chao1 were calculated in VDJtools. Clonotype-size-weighted physicochemical properties of the central five CDR3 residues (interaction energy, strength, volume and Kidera factor 4) were computed in VDJtools. With the reads reprocessed by TCRdb, a single entry stands for each CDR3 protein sequence and no DNA is reported. These V and J calls are TCRdb output, not the study's own analysis. The sample's records list approximately 88,000 distinct CDR3 sequences. Jointly, the top ten make up 0.5% to 0.55% of the sample.

These data are taken from a study of CXCR3-negative and CXCR3-positive naive CD8 T cells (dated by TCRdb to between 2018 and 2021). About the full investigation: In total, some 140 million TRB reads were obtained, which works out to roughly 1.5 +/- 0.3 million reads per library. TRBV-TRBJ cluster analysis included naive subsets from about 5 donors and memory cells from 3 donors. Diversity and physicochemical repertoire analyses were performed on about a dozen donors pooled from two independent experiments. Study-wide findings and limitations: Because CXCR3 expression was partially decreased after cryopreservation, freshly isolated PBMCs were used for most assays. TRBV-TRBJ usage was similar between naive CXCR3-negative and CXCR3-positive cells from the same donor, while memory cells showed distinct patterns. Surface CD5, linked to self-reactivity in mice, was comparable between naive subsets; TCR interaction strength was therefore also inferred from TRB CDR3 physicochemical properties. Compared with CXCR3-negative naive cells, CXCR3-positive naive cells had TRB CDR3s with higher hydrophobicity (lower Kidera factor 4), lower energy, and higher strength and volume indices. Repertoire diversity was comparably high in both naive subsets but much lower in memory CD8+ T cells.

The CDR3 holds 14 amino acids from the cysteine to the phenylalanine. No DNA sequence is on record. CDR1 and CDR2, looked up from the germline V gene, are SGHRS and YFSETQ. The sample was naive CXCR3+ CD8+ T cells from blood. The cell subset or site label here, explained by the study, means: CD45RO-CCR7+CD27+CD95- naive CD8+ T cells expressing CXCR3 (TNR3+). This clonotype was obtained from a human donor in good health. Some clones in this sample may be carry-over from other donors' samples. The chain is assembled from TRBV5-1 and TRBJ2-3; TCRdb's D call of TRBD1 is untestable without DNA. This receptor carries the CDR3 CASSLTGRADTQYF.